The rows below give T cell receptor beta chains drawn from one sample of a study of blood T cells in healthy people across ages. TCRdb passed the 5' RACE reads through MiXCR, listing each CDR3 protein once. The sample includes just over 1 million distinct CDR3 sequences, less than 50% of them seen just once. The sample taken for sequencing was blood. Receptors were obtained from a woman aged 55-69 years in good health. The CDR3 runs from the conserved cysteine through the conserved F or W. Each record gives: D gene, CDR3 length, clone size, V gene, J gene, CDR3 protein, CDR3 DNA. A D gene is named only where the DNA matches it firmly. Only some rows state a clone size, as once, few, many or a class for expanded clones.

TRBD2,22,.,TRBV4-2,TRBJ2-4,CASSQQFQGTSGYPTAKNIQYF,TGTGCCAGCAGCCAACAATTTCAAGGGACTAGCGGTTACCCAACGGCCAAAAACATTCAGTACTTC
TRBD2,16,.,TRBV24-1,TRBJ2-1,CATSDATSGRVGEQFF,TGTGCCACCAGTGATGCGACTAGCGGGAGGGTTGGTGAGCAGTTCTTC
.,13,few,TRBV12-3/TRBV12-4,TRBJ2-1,CASSLAMYNEQFF,TGTGCCAGCAGTTTAGCGATGTACAATGAGCAGTTCTTC
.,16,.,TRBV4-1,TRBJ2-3,CASSHPKGDFEDTQYF,TGCGCCAGCAGCCATCCCAAAGGGGACTTTGAAGATACGCAGTATTTT
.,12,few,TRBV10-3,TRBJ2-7,CAISVGSYEQYF,TGTGCCATCAGTGTAGGGTCCTACGAGCAGTACTTC
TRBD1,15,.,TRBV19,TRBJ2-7,CASSTTGGSSGEQYF,TGTGCCAGTAGTACGACAGGGGGCTCGTCTGGGGAGCAGTACTTC
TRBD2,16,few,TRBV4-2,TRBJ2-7,CASSQVGGGSIHEQYF,TGTGCCAGCAGCCAAGTTGGCGGCGGGAGTATCCACGAGCAGTACTTC
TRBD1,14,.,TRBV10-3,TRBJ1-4,CASAPGTGNEKLFF,TGTGCCAGTGCCCCCGGGACAGGGAATGAAAAACTGTTTTTT
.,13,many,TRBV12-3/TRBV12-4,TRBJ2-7,CASSLDNPYEQYF,TGTGCCAGCAGTTTGGACAACCCCTACGAGCAGTACTTC
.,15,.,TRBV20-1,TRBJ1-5,CSARPGRGNRQPQHF,TGCAGTGCTAGACCTGGAAGGGGAAACAGACAGCCCCAGCATTTT
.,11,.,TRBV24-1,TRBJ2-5,CATSEQGVQYF,TGTGCCACCAGTGAGCAGGGTGTGCAGTACTTC
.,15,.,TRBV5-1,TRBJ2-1,CASSFGEGSYNERFF,.
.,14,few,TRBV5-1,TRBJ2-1,CASSFKGADNEQFF,TGCGCCAGCAGCTTCAAAGGGGCAGACAATGAGCAGTTCTTC
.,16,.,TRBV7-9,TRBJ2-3,CASSLLKSGITDTQYF,TGTGCCAGCAGCTTGCTCAAGTCGGGAATCACAGATACGCAGTATTTT
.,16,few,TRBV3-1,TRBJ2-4,CASSQESAGAKNIQYF,TGTGCCAGCAGCCAAGAATCGGCGGGAGCCAAAAACATTCAGTACTTC
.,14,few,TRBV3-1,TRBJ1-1,CASSPWVMNTEAFF,TGTGCCAGCAGCCCGTGGGTCATGAACACTGAAGCTTTCTTT
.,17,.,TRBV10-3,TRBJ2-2,CAISESTGTMNTGELFF,TGTGCCATCAGTGAGTCAACCGGGACCATGAACACCGGGGAGCTGTTTTTT
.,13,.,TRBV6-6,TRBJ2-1,CASSSGRVGEQFF,TGTGCCAGCAGTTCAGGCAGGGTCGGTGAGCAGTTCTTC
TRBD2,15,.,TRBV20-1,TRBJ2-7,CSARGLAGASGAQYF,TGCAGTGCTAGAGGGTTAGCGGGAGCCTCGGGGGCCCAGTACTTC
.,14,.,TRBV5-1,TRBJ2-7,CASSLYDSGGEQYF,TGCGCCAGCAGCTTGTACGATAGCGGCGGCGAGCAGTACTTC
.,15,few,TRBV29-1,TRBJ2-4,CSASSGTLAKNIQYF,TGCAGCGCCTCATCCGGGACGCTAGCCAAAAACATTCAGTACTTC
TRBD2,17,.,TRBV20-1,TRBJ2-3,CSARGASGTGFTDTRYF,TGCAGTGCTAGAGGGGCCAGCGGGACTGGGTTCACAGATACGCGGTATTTT
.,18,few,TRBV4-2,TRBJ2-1,CASSQVGAVPDSRDEQFF,TGTGCCAGCAGCCAAGTTGGCGCGGTTCCCGACTCGCGCGATGAGCAGTTCTTC
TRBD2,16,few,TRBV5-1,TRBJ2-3,CASTSVLAGGTDTQYF,TGCGCCAGTACTAGTGTCTTAGCGGGAGGCACAGATACGCAGTATTTT
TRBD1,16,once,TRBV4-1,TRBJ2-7,CASSQEAQGAIYEQYF,TGCGCCAGCAGCCAAGAGGCCCAGGGGGCTATCTACGAGCAGTACTTC
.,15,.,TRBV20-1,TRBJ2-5,CSARDRGNTPSTQYF,TGCAGTGCTAGAGATCGCGGGAACACCCCATCGACCCAGTACTTC
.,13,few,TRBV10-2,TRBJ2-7,CASRGLLSYEQYF,TGCGCCAGCAGAGGTCTCTTAAGCTACGAGCAGTACTTC
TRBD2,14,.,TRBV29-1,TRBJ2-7,CSVDGVAGSREQYF,TGCAGCGTTGATGGGGTAGCGGGAAGTCGCGAGCAGTACTTC
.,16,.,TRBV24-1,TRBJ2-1,CATSQGPDRSYNEQFF,TGTGCCACTTCCCAGGGTCCAGATAGGTCCTACAATGAGCAGTTCTTC
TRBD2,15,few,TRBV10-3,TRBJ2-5,CAISDKREGEETQYF,TGTGCCATCAGTGACAAGCGGGAGGGGGAAGAGACCCAGTACTTC
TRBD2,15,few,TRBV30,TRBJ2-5,CAWSVLAGVQETQYF,TGTGCCTGGAGTGTACTAGCGGGGGTGCAAGAGACCCAGTACTTC
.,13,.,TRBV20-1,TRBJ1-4,CSAGTGISELLFF,TGCAGTGCAGGAACAGGGATTTCAGAGTTACTGTTTTTT
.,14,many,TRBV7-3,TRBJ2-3,CASSLAGIGDTQYF,TGTGCCAGCAGCTTAGCGGGAATCGGAGATACGCAGTATTTT
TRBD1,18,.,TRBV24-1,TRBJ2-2,CATSDFGRGLDLTGELFF,TGTGCCACCAGTGATTTCGGCAGGGGGCTTGATCTCACCGGGGAGCTGTTTTTT
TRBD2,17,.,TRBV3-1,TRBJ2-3,CASSQDLLAGILDTQYF,TGTGCCAGCAGCCAAGATCTTCTAGCGGGTATTCTAGATACGCAGTATTTT
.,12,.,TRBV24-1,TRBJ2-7,CATSDLRGEQYF,TGTGCCACCAGTGATTTGCGGGGCGAGCAGTACTTC
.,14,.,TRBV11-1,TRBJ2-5,CASSSASSYNEQYF,TGTGCCAGCAGCTCTGCTAGCTCCTACAATGAGCAGTACTTC
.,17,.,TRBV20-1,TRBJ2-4,CSAKPQRDLKAKNIQYF,TGCAGTGCTAAACCTCAACGCGACCTGAAGGCCAAAAACATTCAGTACTTC
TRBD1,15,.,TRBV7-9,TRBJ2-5,CASSPLWDRAETQYF,TGTGCCAGCAGCCCACTTTGGGACAGGGCGGAGACCCAGTACTTC
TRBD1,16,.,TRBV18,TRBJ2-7,CASSGPRTGGRYEQYF,TGTGCCAGCTCAGGCCCAAGGACAGGGGGCAGGTACGAGCAGTACTTC
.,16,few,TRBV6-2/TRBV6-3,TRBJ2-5,CASSKGGAQGEETQYF,TGTGCCAGCAGTAAAGGCGGGGCACAGGGTGAAGAGACCCAGTACTTC
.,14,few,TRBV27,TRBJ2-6,CASSWRGGANVLTF,TGTGCCAGCAGTTGGCGGGGTGGGGCCAACGTCCTGACTTTC
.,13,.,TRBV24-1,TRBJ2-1,CATSDAPGYEQFF,TGTGCCACCAGTGATGCACCAGGGTATGAGCAGTTCTTC
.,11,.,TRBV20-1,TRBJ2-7,CSASEGTEQYF,TGCAGTGCCAGTGAAGGGACCGAGCAGTACTTC
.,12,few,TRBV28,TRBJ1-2,CATEATHYGYTF,TGTGCCACCGAGGCGACACACTATGGCTACACCTTC
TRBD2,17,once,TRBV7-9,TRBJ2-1,CASSLGLAGGPNDEQFF,TGTGCCAGCAGTCTGGGACTAGCGGGAGGGCCGAACGATGAGCAGTTCTTC
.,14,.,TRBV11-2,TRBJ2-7,CASRLTRDSYEQYF,TGTGCCAGCAGACTCACACGGGACTCCTACGAGCAGTACTTC
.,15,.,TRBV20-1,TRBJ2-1,CSASERVGAYNEQFF,TGCAGTGCTTCCGAGCGGGTTGGAGCCTACAATGAGCAGTTCTTC
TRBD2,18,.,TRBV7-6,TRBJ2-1,CASSLGLAGDQGHNEQFF,TGTGCCAGCAGCTTAGGACTAGCGGGCGACCAGGGACACAATGAGCAGTTCTTC
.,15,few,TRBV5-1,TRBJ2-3,CASSLSGTGTDTQYF,TGCGCCAGCAGCTTGTCTGGGACGGGCACAGATACGCAGTATTTT
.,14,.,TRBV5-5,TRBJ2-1,CATASGPYYNEQFF,TGTGCCACCGCGAGCGGGCCCTACTACAATGAGCAGTTCTTC
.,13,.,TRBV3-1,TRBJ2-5,CASTPGNQETQYF,TGTGCCAGCACTCCGGGTAACCAAGAGACCCAGTACTTC
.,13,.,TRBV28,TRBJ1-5,CASTPFANQPQHF,TGTGCCAGCACACCCTTTGCCAATCAGCCCCAGCATTTT
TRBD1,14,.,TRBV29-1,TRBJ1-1,CSVGTGGRVTEAFF,TGCAGCGTGGGGACAGGGGGACGTGTCACTGAAGCTTTCTTT
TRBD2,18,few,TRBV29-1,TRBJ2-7,CSVAGVGTSGTFSYEQYF,TGCAGCGTTGCAGGGGTCGGGACTAGCGGAACCTTCTCCTACGAGCAGTACTTC